One and the same sample provided the 5 T cell receptor beta chains below, sequenced in a study of Ad26.COV2.S vaccination and SARS-CoV-2 variants. Produced via immunoSEQ multiplex PCR; TCRdb's table is partial and in-frame only. The table includes approximately 480,000 clones, around nine tenths detected once. The treatment is: over 15 received Ad26.COV2.S at low or high dose, single or two shots; about 5 received placebo; per-sample allocation not given. Material that was analyzed had been drawn on day 63 after the first vaccine or placebo injection. Sequences were derived from peripheral blood, sampled in a trial of Ad26.COV2.S vaccine versus placebo. All receptors come from a person between 18 and 59 years old who received the Ad26.COV2.S COVID-19 vaccine or a placebo.

This clone was detected many times. CDR3 sequence (DNA): TGTGCCAGCTCCTCAAGCGTCAATGAGCAGTTCTTC. Protein product: CASSSSVNEQFF. J is TRBJ2-1 and V is TRBV27; D gene unclear. V was trimmed by 8 bases and J by 6 bases, leaving 11 bases between them. The CDR3 extends over 12 amino acids. Germline-derived CDR1 and CDR2 are MNHEY and SMNVEV (reference sequence).

V usage is TRBV19 and J usage is TRBJ1-5; D might be TRBD1 (5 bases). The V end was cut by 3 bases, the J end by 3 bases, with 18 bases between. The CDR3 totals 17 residues. Looked up from germline, CDR1 is LNHDA and CDR2 is SQIVND (reference sequence). The CDR3: CASSIIQGGRDNQPQHF. The CDR3 DNA reads TGTGCCAGTAGTATTATTCAGGGTGGTCGTGACAATCAGCCCCAGCATTTT.

V and J are TRBV18 and TRBJ2-1, with D unresolved. The germline V gene has CDR1 KGHSH and CDR2 LQKENI. CDR3 size: 14 residues. V lost 2 bases and J lost 4, with 9 bases in between. CDR3 in amino acids: CASSPELLYNEQFF. The DNA of the CDR3 is TGTGCCAGCTCACCAGAACTTCTTTACAATGAGCAGTTCTTC. Variable domain in full (rest from reference TRBV18 and TRBJ2-1): NAGVMQNPRHLVRRRGQEARLRCSPMKGHSHVYWYRQLPEEGLKFMVYLQKENIIDESGMPKERFSAEFPKEGPSILRIQQVVRGDSAAYFCASSPELLYNEQFFGPGTRLTVL.

The V call is TRBV10-3, the J call TRBJ2-7; 13 nucleotides agree with TRBD2. CDR1 and CDR2 (germline): ENHRY, SYGVKD. The CDR3 has 14 residues. V was pared by 7 bases and J by 3 bases, with 3 bases of the junction left unmatched. CDR3 sequence: CAITRTSGSYEQYF. The CDR3 DNA reads TGTGCCATCACGCGGACTAGCGGGAGCTACGAGCAGTACTTC.

The chain has TRBV9 and TRBJ2-2, with D maybe TRBD1 (6 bases). The CDR3 sequence is 16 residues long. CDR1 SGDLS and CDR2 YYNGEE come from the germline V gene. The V gene lost 1 base and the J gene lost 8 bases, with 18 bases spanning the gap. The chain's CDR3 is CASSVSPSLGTGELFF. In nucleotides, the CDR3 is TGTGCCAGCAGCGTAAGCCCCAGTCTAGGGACAGGGGAGCTGTTTTTT.